This TCR beta chain was captured in a study of cytomegalovirus exposure and HLA in healthy donors. Study findings and constraints: Analyses of presence/absence relied on an assumption of roughly uniform sequencing depth across donors. Previous analysis showed most TCR beta V segments were productive about 87% or about 30% of the time.

As concerns this clone: Its target is unknown.

The CDR3 has 15 amino acids. V was pared by 5 bases and J by 0 bases, with 14 bases between. Germline V lookup: CDR1 SQVTM, CDR2 ANQGSEA. A multiplex PCR was run with 60 Vbeta primers and 13 Jbeta primers. Clones were read by immunoSEQ multiplex PCR, and TCRdb kept only the in-frame ones, dropping some. The table lists more than 95,000 clones, roughly 74% of them singletons. V gene TRBV29-1 combines with J gene TRBJ1-3; D call uncertain. The sample was PBMCs. The sequence derives from a woman aged 70-85 years in good health and CMV-seropositive. CDR3 loop: CSVLVGSSSGNTIYF. In DNA form, the CDR3 reads TGCAGCGTTCTTGTGGGCTCGAGCTCTGGAAACACCATATATTTT.